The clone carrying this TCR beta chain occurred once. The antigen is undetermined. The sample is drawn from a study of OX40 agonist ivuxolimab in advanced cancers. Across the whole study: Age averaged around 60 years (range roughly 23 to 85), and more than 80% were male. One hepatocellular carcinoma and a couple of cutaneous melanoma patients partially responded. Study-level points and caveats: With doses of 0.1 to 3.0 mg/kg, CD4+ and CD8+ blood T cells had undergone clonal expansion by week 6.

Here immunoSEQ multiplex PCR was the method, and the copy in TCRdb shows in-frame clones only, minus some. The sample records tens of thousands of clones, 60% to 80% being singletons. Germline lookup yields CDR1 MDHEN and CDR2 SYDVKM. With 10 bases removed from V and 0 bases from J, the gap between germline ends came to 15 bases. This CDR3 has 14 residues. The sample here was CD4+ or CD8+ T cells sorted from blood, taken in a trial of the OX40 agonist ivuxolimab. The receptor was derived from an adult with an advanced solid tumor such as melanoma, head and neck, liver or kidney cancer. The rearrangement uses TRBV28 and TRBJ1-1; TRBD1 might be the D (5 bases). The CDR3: CATEVGAMNTEAFF. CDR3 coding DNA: TGTGCCACCGAAGTAGGGGCAATGAACACTGAAGCTTTCTTT.